A selection of T cell receptor beta chains follows, all from one sample in a study of beta chain features in type 1 diabetes. Sequencing was performed with immunoSEQ multiplex PCR; in TCRdb, only in-frame clones are kept and a portion is missing. The sample holds around 500,000 clones, 30% seen once. The sample taken for sequencing was naive CD4+ T cells from blood. These receptor sequences come from a man between 18 and 35 years old in good health. CDR3s include the opening cysteine and the closing phenylalanine or tryptophan. D genes are given only for firm matches. Part of the rows lack a size; the others show once, few, many or a class for expanded clones.

>.|TRBV7-9|TRBD1|TRBJ1-1
CASSLGTGEAFF
TGTGCCAGCAGCTTAGGGACAGGTGAAGCTTTCTTT
>.|TRBV11-1|.|TRBJ2-2
CASSSTPNTGELFF
TGTGCCAGCAGCTCTACCCCGAACACCGGGGAGCTGTTTTTT
>few|TRBV19|.|TRBJ2-7
CASSGDWSSYEQYF
TGTGCCAGTAGTGGCGACTGGAGCTCCTACGAGCAGTACTTC
>few|TRBV7-2|.|TRBJ2-7
CASSLWAQTYEQYF
TGTGCCAGCAGCTTATGGGCCCAAACCTACGAGCAGTACTTC
>.|TRBV2|.|TRBJ2-7
CASRASAPYEQYF
TGTGCCAGCAGGGCTAGCGCACCCTACGAGCAGTACTTC
>few|TRBV7-8|.|TRBJ2-4
CASSLLSKRDIQYF
TGTGCCAGCAGCTTATTATCCAAGAGGGACATTCAGTACTTC
>few|TRBV20-1|.|TRBJ2-5
CSAARETQYF
TGCAGTGCTGCCCGCGAGACCCAGTACTTC
>few|TRBV4-3|.|TRBJ2-3
CASSQQSTDTQYF
TGCGCCAGCAGCCAGCAGAGCACAGATACGCAGTATTTT
>few|TRBV10-3|.|TRBJ2-7
CAIGGPAAYEQYF
TGTGCCATCGGGGGACCGGCTGCCTACGAGCAGTACTTC
>few|TRBV5-1|.|TRBJ2-7
CASSLLGGFYEQYF
TGCGCCAGCAGCTTGCTGGGAGGTTTCTACGAGCAGTACTTC
>once|TRBV7-2|.|TRBJ2-1
CASSSGSPSYNEQFF
TGTGCCAGCAGCTCCGGGTCCCCCTCCTACAATGAGCAGTTCTTC
>.|TRBV30|TRBD2|TRBJ2-7
CAWSVRGRAGEQYF
TGTGCCTGGAGTGTACGAGGGAGGGCAGGAGAGCAGTACTTC
>few|TRBV25-1|.|TRBJ2-1
CASSGLTEQFF
TGTGCCAGCAGTGGTCTAACAGAGCAGTTCTTC
>.|TRBV7-9|TRBD2|TRBJ2-7
CASSLPGGISYEQYF
TGTGCCAGCAGCTTACCGGGAGGCATCTCCTACGAGCAGTACTTC
>few|TRBV7-2|TRBD2|TRBJ2-4
CASSSLAGTQAKNIQYF
TGTGCCAGCAGCTCTCTAGCGGGGACCCAAGCCAAAAACATTCAGTACTTC
>.|TRBV19|.|TRBJ2-7
CASSITGIPYEQYF
TGTGCCAGTAGTATAACAGGAATACCCTACGAGCAGTACTTC
>few|TRBV29-1|.|TRBJ2-7
CSVTRSTQVNEQYF
TGCAGCGTGACGCGGTCCACTCAAGTGAACGAGCAGTACTTC
>.|TRBV9|.|TRBJ2-1
CASTKGVANYNEQFF
TGTGCCAGCACCAAAGGGGTAGCGAACTACAATGAGCAGTTCTTC
>few|TRBV29-1|TRBD1|TRBJ1-1
CSAGTVNTEAFF
TGCAGCGCCGGGACAGTGAACACTGAAGCTTTCTTT
>.|TRBV10-3|.|TRBJ2-1
CAIAQLGNEQFF
TGTGCCATCGCCCAACTGGGGAATGAGCAGTTCTTC